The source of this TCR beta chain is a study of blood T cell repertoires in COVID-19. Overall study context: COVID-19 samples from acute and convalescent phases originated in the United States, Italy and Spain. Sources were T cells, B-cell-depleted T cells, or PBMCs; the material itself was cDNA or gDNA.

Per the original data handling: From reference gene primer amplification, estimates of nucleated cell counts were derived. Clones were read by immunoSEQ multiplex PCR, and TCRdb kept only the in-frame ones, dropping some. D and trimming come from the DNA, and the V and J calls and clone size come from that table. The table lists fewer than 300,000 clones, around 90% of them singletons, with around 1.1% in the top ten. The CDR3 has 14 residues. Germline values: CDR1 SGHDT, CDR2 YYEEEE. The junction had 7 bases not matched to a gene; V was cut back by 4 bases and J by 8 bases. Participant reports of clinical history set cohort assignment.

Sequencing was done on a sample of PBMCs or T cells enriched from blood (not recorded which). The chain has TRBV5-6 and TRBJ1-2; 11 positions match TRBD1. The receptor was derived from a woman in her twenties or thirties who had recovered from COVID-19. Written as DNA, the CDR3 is TGTGCCAGCAGCCCGCCGGACAGGGGGCACGGCTACACCTTC. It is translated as CASSPPDRGHGYTF. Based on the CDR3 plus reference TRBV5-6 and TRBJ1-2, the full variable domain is DAGVTQSPTHLIKTRGQQVTLRCSPKSGHDTVSWYQQALGQGPQFIFQYYEEEERQRGNFPDRFSGHQFPNYSSELNVNALLLGDSALYLCASSPPDRGHGYTFGSGTRLTVV.